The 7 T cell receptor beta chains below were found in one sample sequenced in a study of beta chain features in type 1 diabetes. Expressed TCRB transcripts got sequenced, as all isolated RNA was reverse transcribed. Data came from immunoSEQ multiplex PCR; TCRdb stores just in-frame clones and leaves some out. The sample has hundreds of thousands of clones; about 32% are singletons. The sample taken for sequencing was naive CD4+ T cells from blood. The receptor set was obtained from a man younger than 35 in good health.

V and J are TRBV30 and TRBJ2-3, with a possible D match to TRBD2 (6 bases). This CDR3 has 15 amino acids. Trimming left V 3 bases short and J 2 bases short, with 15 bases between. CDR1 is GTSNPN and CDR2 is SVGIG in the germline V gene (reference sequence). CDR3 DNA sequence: TGTGCCTGGAGCGGGAGTCAGGCGTACACAGATACGCAGTATTTT. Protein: CAWSGSQAYTDTQYF. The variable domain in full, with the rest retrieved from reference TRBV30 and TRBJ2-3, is SQTIHQWPATLVQPVGSPLSLECTVEGTSNPNLYWYRQAAGRGLQLLFYSVGIGQISSEVPQNLSASRPQDRQFILSSKKLLLSDSGFYLCAWSGSQAYTDTQYFGPGTRLTVL.

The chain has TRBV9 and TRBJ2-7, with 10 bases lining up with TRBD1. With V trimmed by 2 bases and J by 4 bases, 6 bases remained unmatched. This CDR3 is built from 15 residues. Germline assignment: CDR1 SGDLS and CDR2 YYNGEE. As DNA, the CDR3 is TGTGCCAGCAGCGTCGCCGGGACAGGGGTATACGAGCAGTACTTC. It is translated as CASSVAGTGVYEQYF.

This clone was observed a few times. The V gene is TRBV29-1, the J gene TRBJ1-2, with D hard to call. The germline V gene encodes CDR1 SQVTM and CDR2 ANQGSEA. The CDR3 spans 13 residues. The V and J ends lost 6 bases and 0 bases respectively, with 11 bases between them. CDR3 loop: CSVYLDSNYGYTF. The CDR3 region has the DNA TGCAGCGTCTATCTTGACTCTAACTATGGCTACACCTTC.

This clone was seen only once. CDR3 DNA sequence: TGTGCCAGCAGTTACCGCGGGGGAGAAAAACTGTTTTTT. The encoded protein is CASSYRGGEKLFF. This chain joins TRBV6-5 and TRBJ1-4, with a tentative D call TRBD1 (5 bases). The CDR3 has 13 residues. Germline V gives CDR1 MNHEY, CDR2 SVGAGI. V was pared by 2 bases and J by 8 bases, with 9 bases between.

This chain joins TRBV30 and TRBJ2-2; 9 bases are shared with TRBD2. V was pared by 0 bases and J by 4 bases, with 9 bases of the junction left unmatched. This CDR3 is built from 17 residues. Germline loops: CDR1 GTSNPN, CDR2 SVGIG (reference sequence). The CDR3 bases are TGTGCCTGGAGTGTAGGCGGGAGGGTCTCTCGCACCGGGGAGCTGTTTTTT. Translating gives CAWSVGGRVSRTGELFF.

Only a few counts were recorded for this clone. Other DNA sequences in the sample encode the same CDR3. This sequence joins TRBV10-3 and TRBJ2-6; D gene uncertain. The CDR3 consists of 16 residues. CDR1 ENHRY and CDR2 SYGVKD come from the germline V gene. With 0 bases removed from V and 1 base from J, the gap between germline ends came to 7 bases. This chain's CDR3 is CAISESGGSGANVLTF. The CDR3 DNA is TGTGCCATCAGTGAGTCCGGTGGATCTGGGGCCAACGTCCTGACTTTC.

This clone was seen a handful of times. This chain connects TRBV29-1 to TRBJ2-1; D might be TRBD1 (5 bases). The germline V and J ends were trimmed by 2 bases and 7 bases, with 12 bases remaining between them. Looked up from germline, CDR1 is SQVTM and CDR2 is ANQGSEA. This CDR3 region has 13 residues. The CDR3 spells CSVEWAGWNEQFF. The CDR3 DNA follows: TGCAGCGTTGAATGGGCAGGGTGGAATGAGCAGTTCTTC.